This passage covers 32 T cell receptor beta chains from one sample sequenced in a study of shared clonotypes between healthy human individuals. Clones were read by immunoSEQ multiplex PCR, and TCRdb kept only the in-frame ones, dropping some. This sample has about 2.4 million clones; approximately 93% occur once, and the top ten carry 0.36%. Input material: naive CD4+ T cells from PBMCs. The subset was: CD45RA+ positively selected. The receptor set was obtained from a man aged 18-30 years in good health. Some clones in this sample may be carry-over from other donors' samples.

This chain links TRBV9 with TRBJ2-3; 12 bases align to TRBD1. The CDR3 consists of 16 residues. With V trimmed by 3 bases and J by 4 bases, 6 bases remained unmatched. Germline V gene sequence: CDR1 SGDLS, CDR2 YYNGEE. The DNA for the CDR3 is TGTGCCAGCAGCGAGACCCGGGACAGGGGGCCAGATACGCAGTATTTT. The encoded protein is CASSETRDRGPDTQYF. Complete variable domain (other parts from reference TRBV9 and TRBJ2-3): DSGVTQTPKHLITATGQRVTLRCSPRSGDLSVYWYQQSLDQGLQFLIQYYNGEERAKGNILERFSAQQFPDLHSELNLSSLELGDSALYFCASSETRDRGPDTQYFGPGTRLTVL.

The rearrangement joins TRBV28 to TRBJ2-1, with TRBD1 matching over 7 bases. Germline values: CDR1 MDHEN, CDR2 SYDVKM. This CDR3 is 16 amino acids long. The V gene end was trimmed by 5 bases and the J gene end by 6 bases; junction bases not matched to a gene: 13. For the CDR3, the DNA is TGTGCCAGCAGTCCCACCGGGACAGCCGAAAGCAATGAGCAGTTCTTC. As protein: CASSPTGTAESNEQFF.

The gene calls are TRBV7-2 and TRBJ1-1; D may be TRBD1 (6 bases). The V and J ends lost 1 base and 1 base respectively, with 10 bases between them. This CDR3 has 15 amino acids. In germline, CDR1 is SGHTA, CDR2 FQGNSA. The CDR3 protein is CASSLGRGANTEAFF. The CDR3 DNA reads as TGTGCCAGCAGCTTAGGACGGGGGGCGAACACTGAAGCTTTCTTT.

V and J are TRBV7-3 and TRBJ2-3, with 7 bases that match TRBD2. The CDR3 length is 14 residues. V dropped 2 bases and J dropped 7; count of bases not matched to a gene: 6. CDR1 SGHTA and CDR2 FQGTGA come from the germline V gene. CDR3: CASSLSGGGNTQYF. CDR3 sequence (DNA): TGTGCCAGCAGCTTATCGGGAGGCGGGAATACGCAGTATTTT.

With respect to this clone: This specimen includes other DNA sequences encoding the same CDR3. This rearrangement joins TRBV5-1 to TRBJ2-5, with no clear D. The V and J ends lost 0 bases and 5 bases respectively, with 8 bases between them. CDR1 SGHRS and CDR2 YFSETQ come from the germline V gene. There are 13 residues in the CDR3. The CDR3 sequence: CASSLAPWETQYF. DNA for the CDR3: TGCGCCAGCAGCTTGGCTCCGTGGGAGACCCAGTACTTC. Full variable domain (rest looked up from reference TRBV5-1 and TRBJ2-5): KAGVTQTPRYLIKTRGQQVTLSCSPISGHRSVSWYQQTPGQGLQFLFEYFSETQRNKGNFPGRFSGRQFSNSRSEMNVSTLELGDSALYLCASSLAPWETQYFGPGTRLLVL.

The chain uses TRBV2 and TRBJ1-2, with D possibly being TRBD1 (5 bases). CDR3 length: 15 residues. Trimming took off 6 bases at V and 3 bases at J, with 17 bases between the two ends. Germline lookup yields CDR1 SNHLY and CDR2 FYNNEI. The CDR3 loop reads CASRTELIRYYGYTF. CDR3 in DNA: TGTGCCAGCAGGACAGAGCTAATCCGCTACTATGGCTACACCTTC.

This sequence joins TRBV4-2 and TRBJ2-1; TRBD1 agrees at 10 bases. Per the germline V gene, CDR1 is LGHNA and CDR2 is YNFKEQ. The junction had 7 bases not matched to a gene; V was cut back by 4 bases and J by 4 bases. This CDR3 spans 16 amino acids. The CDR3 is CASSPGDRGPYNEQFF. The CDR3 DNA reads as TGTGCCAGCAGCCCTGGGGACAGGGGCCCTTACAATGAGCAGTTCTTC.

The chain links TRBV7-2 to TRBJ1-2, with D possibly matching TRBD1 (5 bases). Germline CDR1 reads SGHTA; CDR2 reads FQGNSA. V was clipped by 3 bases and J by 8 bases, with 13 bases between them. The CDR3 length is 13 residues. The CDR3 sequence is CASSFIGVGGYTF. The CDR3 region has the DNA TGTGCCAGCAGCTTCATAGGGGTAGGCGGCTACACCTTC.

The DNA of the CDR3 is TGTGCCAGCAGGCTAGGAGTCTACAATGAGCAGTTCTTC. Translated: CASRLGVYNEQFF. The chain employs TRBV7-2 and TRBJ2-1, with D unresolved. Trimming removed 6 bases from V and 3 bases from J, with 9 bases in between. Germline V CDR1 and CDR2: SGHTA, FQGNSA. The CDR3 runs to 13 residues.

The chain couples TRBV7-6 to TRBJ2-1; D not certain. Looked up from germline, CDR1 is SGHVS and CDR2 is FNYEAQ. The CDR3 runs 18 residues. V shed 0 bases and J shed 0 bases, with 15 bases lying between them. The CDR3: CASSLAPPSRSSYNEQFF. The DNA of the CDR3 is TGTGCCAGCAGCTTAGCGCCCCCCAGCAGGAGCTCCTACAATGAGCAGTTCTTC.

This chain links TRBV29-1 with TRBJ2-3; a possible D gene is TRBD1 (6 bases). The germline V gene has CDR1 SQVTM and CDR2 ANQGSEA. V was pared by 5 bases and J by 2 bases, with 20 bases between. The CDR3 contains 16 residues. As DNA, the CDR3 is TGCAGCGTTATGGGGGCGCGGGTCGTGCCCACAGATACGCAGTATTTT. Translation: CSVMGARVVPTDTQYF.

This rearrangement joins TRBV9 to TRBJ1-2; 12 positions agree with TRBD1. The V gene's germline CDR1 is SGDLS and CDR2 YYNGEE. The ends lost 3 bases at V and 8 bases at J; junction bases unmatched: 8. The CDR3 sequence is 15 residues long. The CDR3 here is CASSARDRGRRGYTF. CDR3 nucleotide sequence: TGTGCCAGCAGCGCCCGGGACAGGGGGCGTCGGGGCTACACCTTC. Filled out from reference TRBV9 and TRBJ1-2, the complete variable domain reads DSGVTQTPKHLITATGQRVTLRCSPRSGDLSVYWYQQSLDQGLQFLIQYYNGEERAKGNILERFSAQQFPDLHSELNLSSLELGDSALYFCASSARDRGRRGYTFGSGTRLTVV.

Concerning this clone itself: A junction end diverges from the germline sequence, so it may reflect a read error. The V call is TRBV7-3, the J call TRBJ2-3; TRBD2 aligns across 9 bases. Germline V gene data show CDR1 as SGHTA and CDR2 as FQGTGA. CDR3 size: 16 residues. This CDR3 reads CTSSSGLARSTDTQYF. CDR3 nucleotides: TGTACCAGCAGCTCCGGACTAGCGAGAAGCACAGATACGCAGTATTTT.

The gene calls are TRBV15 and TRBJ2-2; possibly TRBD2 for D (5 bases). V lost 0 bases and J lost 6, with 14 bases in between. The length of the CDR3 is 16 residues. Per the germline V gene, CDR1 is LNHNV and CDR2 is YYDKDF (reference sequence). The CDR3 nucleotides are TGTGCCACCAGCAGAGACTCGGGGAGTATCGCCGGGGAGCTGTTTTTT. Translation gives CATSRDSGSIAGELFF.

The CDR3 protein is CASSERQLSNQPQHF. DNA for the CDR3: TGTGCCAGCAGTGAGCGGCAGCTTAGCAATCAGCCCCAGCATTTT. The V call is TRBV2, the J call TRBJ1-5; D unresolved. The CDR3 is 15 residues long. CDR1 is SNHLY, CDR2 FYNNEI, per germline. The germline V and J ends were trimmed by 3 bases and 0 bases, with 9 bases remaining between them.

The rearrangement links TRBV5-1 to TRBJ2-3, with D perhaps matching TRBD2 (6 bases). V lost 1 base and J lost 4, with 13 bases in between. The CDR3 sequence is 15 residues long. The germline gives CDR1 SGHRS, CDR2 YFSETQ. CDR3 protein: CASSLFNGSPDTQYF. CDR3 bases: TGCGCCAGCAGCTTGTTCAACGGGAGCCCAGATACGCAGTATTTT.

The V gene is TRBV5-1, the J gene TRBJ1-1; D is perhaps TRBD1 (5 bases). Between the trimmed V and J ends, which lost 2 bases and 0 bases, there was a span of 8 bases. This CDR3 comprises 14 residues. Germline V gene lookup returns CDR1 SGHRS and CDR2 YFSETQ. The CDR3 sequence: CASSFRQMNTEAFF. Here the CDR3 DNA reads TGCGCCAGCAGCTTCAGACAGATGAACACTGAAGCTTTCTTT.

Notes on this clone: The sample contains more than one DNA sequence encoding this CDR3. This chain links TRBV7-3 with TRBJ2-1, with D perhaps TRBD2 (5 bases). Germline CDR1 SGHTA, CDR2 FQGTGA. CDR3 length: 14 amino acids. V lost 5 bases and J 4 bases, leaving 12 bases between the germline ends. The DNA for the CDR3 is TGTGCCAGCAGCCCAAGGACTGATTACAATGAGCAGTTCTTC. It is translated as CASSPRTDYNEQFF.

The rearrangement links TRBV7-2 to TRBJ2-1, with D tentatively TRBD1 (5 bases). The CDR3 contains 14 residues. V was pared by 0 bases and J by 6 bases, with 9 bases between. CDR1 SGHTA and CDR2 FQGNSA come from the germline V gene. CDR3 DNA sequence: TGTGCCAGCAGCTTAGCTACAGGAAGCAATGAGCAGTTCTTC. Protein product: CASSLATGSNEQFF.

The chain carries TRBV6-1 and TRBJ1-5; 8 bases match TRBD1. J gave up 7 bases and V 5 bases, and 10 bases lay outside the gene matches. The germline CDR1 and CDR2 sequences are MNHNS and SASEGT. The CDR3 is made up of 15 amino acids. The CDR3 DNA reads TGTGCCAGCAGTAGCAGGACAGGGTCAGGACAGCCCCAGCATTTT. Its translation: CASSSRTGSGQPQHF.

About this clone: The same CDR3 also results from other DNA sequences found in this sample. The CDR3 sequence is CASSLLATNTGELFF. DNA for the CDR3: TGCGCCAGCAGCTTGCTAGCCACGAACACCGGGGAGCTGTTTTTT. V is TRBV5-1 and J is TRBJ2-2, with D possibly matching TRBD2 (5 bases). Germline CDR1 is SGHRS and CDR2 is YFSETQ. Trimming removed 1 base from V and 0 bases from J, with 7 bases in between. The CDR3 spans 15 residues. Together with reference TRBV5-1 and TRBJ2-2, the CDR3 gives the full variable domain: KAGVTQTPRYLIKTRGQQVTLSCSPISGHRSVSWYQQTPGQGLQFLFEYFSETQRNKGNFPGRFSGRQFSNSRSEMNVSTLELGDSALYLCASSLLATNTGELFFGEGSRLTVL.

The chain recombines TRBV19 with TRBJ2-3; D is unresolved. CDR3 size: 14 residues. Germline V gene lookup returns CDR1 LNHDA and CDR2 SQIVND (reference sequence). The germline V and J ends were trimmed by 1 base and 4 bases, with 9 bases remaining between them. The CDR3 nucleotides read TGTGCCAGTAGTATAGGGACGATCGCAGATACGCAGTATTTT. Amino acids: CASSIGTIADTQYF. The variable domain in full, completed from reference TRBV19 and TRBJ2-3, reads DGGITQSPKYLFRKEGQNVTLSCEQNLNHDAMYWYRQDPGQGLRLIYYSQIVNDFQKGDIAEGYSVSREKKESFPLTVTSAQKNPTAFYLCASSIGTIADTQYFGPGTRLTVL.

The chain joins TRBV4-1 to TRBJ2-7; 7 bases agree with TRBD2. The CDR3 consists of 21 residues. The germline V gene encodes CDR1 MGHRA and CDR2 YSYEKL. V lost 2 bases and J lost 0; bases outside the gene matches: 22. DNA for the CDR3: TGCGCCAGCAGCCAAATATCCTGGAGTGGGGCTTTAGCGGGCCCCTCCTACGAGCAGTACTTC. As protein: CASSQISWSGALAGPSYEQYF.

The chain is built from TRBV19 and TRBJ2-1; TRBD2 matches 14 bases. The CDR3 contains 18 residues. CDR1 is LNHDA and CDR2 is SQIVND in the germline V gene (reference sequence). V shed 5 bases and J 9 bases; nucleotides not matched to a gene: 15. The CDR3 reads CASSSTGTSGSGRPEQFF. The DNA for the CDR3 is TGTGCCAGTAGTTCGACCGGGACTAGCGGGAGTGGGCGTCCTGAGCAGTTCTTC.

The gene calls are TRBV11-2 and TRBJ2-1; D ambiguous. Trimming took off 7 bases at V and 2 bases at J, with 12 bases between the two ends. This CDR3 spans 14 amino acids. Germline CDR1 SGHAT, CDR2 FQNNGV. The CDR3 DNA sequence: TGTGCCAGCACCGCGGCACTCGCCTACAATGAGCAGTTCTTC. Residues: CASTAALAYNEQFF.

This chain connects TRBV5-6 to TRBJ2-2; weak D call: TRBD1 (6 bases). Trimming left V 2 bases short and J 2 bases short, with 10 bases between. Germline loops: CDR1 SGHDT, CDR2 YYEEEE. The length of the CDR3 is 15 residues. In DNA, the CDR3 is TGTGCCAGCAGCTTCGCCGGGACAAACACCGGGGAGCTGTTTTTT. Its protein product is CASSFAGTNTGELFF.

V is TRBV7-2 and J is TRBJ2-1, with 7 bases lining up with TRBD2. Germline CDR1 SGHTA, CDR2 FQGNSA. The CDR3 length is 18 residues. Unmatched junction bases numbered 13, after V lost 1 base and J lost 4 bases. CDR3 DNA sequence: TGTGCCAGCAGCTTAGGATGGGGGGAATCTAGCGGATACAATGAGCAGTTCTTC. Its protein is CASSLGWGESSGYNEQFF. The complete variable domain, with remaining parts taken from reference TRBV7-2 and TRBJ2-1, reads GAGVSQSPSNKVTEKGKDVELRCDPISGHTALYWYRQSLGQGLEFLIYFQGNSAPDKSGLPSDRFSAERTGGSVSTLTIQRTQQEDSAVYLCASSLGWGESSGYNEQFFGPGTRLTVL.

This chain links TRBV19 with TRBJ1-4; no firm D call. The CDR3 consists of 14 residues. V was clipped by 5 bases and J by 8 bases, with 15 bases between them. The germline CDR1 and CDR2 sequences are LNHDA and SQIVND (reference sequence). CDR3 nucleotides: TGTGCCAGTAGTCCTAGGACGGGAGGCGAAAAACTGTTTTTT. It translates to CASSPRTGGEKLFF.

V is TRBV5-1 and J is TRBJ2-3; 11 nucleotides line up with TRBD2. Germline loops: CDR1 SGHRS, CDR2 YFSETQ. CDR3 length: 16 residues. J was trimmed by 15 bases and V by 0 bases; bases with no gene match: 15. The CDR3 coding sequence is TGCGCCAGCAGCTTGGGACTAGCGGGATTTTCGGATACGAGCTATTTT. This translates into CASSLGLAGFSDTSYF.

The V and J genes are TRBV6-1 and TRBJ2-7; TRBD1 matches 12 bases. V lost 6 bases, J lost 6 bases, and 6 bases stayed unmatched. The CDR3 has 14 amino acids. Germline CDR1 reads MNHNS; CDR2 reads SASEGT. The CDR3 reads CASSARDRGREQYF. In nucleotides, the CDR3 is TGTGCCAGCAGCGCCCGGGACAGGGGGCGCGAGCAGTACTTC.

The V call is TRBV13, the J call TRBJ2-5, with 8 bases that match TRBD1. Germline V CDR1 and CDR2: PRHDT, FYEKMQ (reference sequence). The ends lost 5 bases at V and 3 bases at J; junction bases unmatched: 8. This CDR3 region has 15 residues. The CDR3 here is CASSPRTGNKETQYF. DNA of the CDR3: TGTGCCAGCAGCCCTAGGACAGGGAACAAAGAGACCCAGTACTTC.

The CDR3 reads CASSPRQGWAAKNIQYF. Written as DNA, the CDR3 is TGTGCCAGCAGTCCCCGACAGGGATGGGCGGCCAAAAACATTCAGTACTTC. V usage is TRBV27 and J usage is TRBJ2-4; 7 bases align to TRBD1. V lost 5 bases and J lost 1; bases outside the gene matches: 11. Germline-derived CDR1 and CDR2 are MNHEY and SMNVEV (reference sequence). This CDR3 is 17 amino acids long.